A single sample gave rise to the 16 T cell receptor beta chains below, sequenced in a study of regulatory T cells after allogeneic stem cell transplantation. Amplification of the TCR beta CDR3 region followed SMARTer RACE reverse transcription of RNA. TCRdb passed the 5' RACE reads through MiXCR, listing each CDR3 protein once. The sample consists of around 1,000 distinct CDR3 sequences, around a sixth of them appearing once. The sample in question was sorted CD4+ T cells from blood (whether regulatory or conventional is not recorded), obtained 30 days after allogeneic stem cell transplant. All receptors derive from a human patient who had an allogeneic stem cell transplant, so the T cells may come from the graft donor.

This clonotype has more than one count but fewer than ten. Likely a read error: the CDR3 ends without its conserved phenylalanine or tryptophan. No DNA is shown, since the ends of the CDR3 on it are uncertain; the CDR3 is the one TCRdb lists. The chain joins TRBV9 to TRBJ1-2; the tabulated D call, TRBD1, remains unverified against the DNA. The germline V gene encodes CDR1 SGDLS and CDR2 YYNGEE. The CDR3 spans 13 residues, counting both ends. CDR3: CASSVGQGDGYAI.

By share, this clonotype ranks as medium-sized. The chain couples TRBV6-1 to TRBJ1-5, with TRBD1 matching 8 bases. The CDR3 consists of 17 residues. Germline V gene data show CDR1 as MNHNS and CDR2 as SASEGT. The V and J ends lost 3 bases and 5 bases, in that order; junction bases with no gene match: 12. The CDR3: CASSDQSGQGWYQPQHF. The CDR3 nucleotides are TGTGCCAGCAGTGACCAATCCGGACAGGGTTGGTATCAGCCCCAGCATTTT.

This clonotype was seen only once. One end of the junction is discordant with germline, which a read error may explain. This chain connects TRBV5-1 to TRBJ2-1; 10 positions match TRBD2. Germline V gene data show CDR1 as SGHRS and CDR2 as YFSETQ. The CDR3 has 16 residues. Here the CDR3 DNA reads TGCGCCAGCAGTTTGGCTGGAGCGGGAGGGCTCGTTGAGCAGTCCTTC. This codes for CASSLAGAGGLVEQSF.

By its share, this clonotype is large. CDR3 loop: CSVEARGTYEQYF. The CDR3, as DNA: TGCAGCGTTGAGGCCAGGGGGACCTACGAGCAGTACTTC. The rearrangement uses TRBV29-1 and TRBJ2-7; the match to TRBD1 covers 7 bases. The CDR3 extends over 13 amino acids. V was clipped by 3 bases and J by 2 bases; unmatched bases: 4. Germline assignment: CDR1 SQVTM and CDR2 ANQGSEA.

About this clonotype itself: The germline gene is not matched at one end of the junction; a read error may be the cause. The CDR3 DNA sequence: TGCGCCAGCAACTCGGCAGGGGGCGACTACGAACAGTACTTC. Protein sequence: CASNSAGGDYEQYF. V and J are TRBV5-1 and TRBJ2-7; 8 nucleotides agree with TRBD1. Germline V gene sequence: CDR1 SGHRS, CDR2 YFSETQ. The CDR3 covers 14 residues.

This clonotype has only a few counts. This may arise from a read error, as a much more abundant clone is one base away. The gene calls are TRBV6-6 and TRBJ1-1; D is unclear. The germline gives CDR1 MNHNY, CDR2 SVGAGI (reference sequence). Trimming took off 5 bases at V and 3 bases at J, with 10 bases between the two ends. The CDR3 consists of 13 residues. The CDR3 sequence: CASSSRQDTEAFF. The CDR3 nucleotides read TGTGCCAGCAGTAGCCGGCAGGACACTGAAGCTTTCTTT.

This clonotype is deemed medium-sized. The chain links TRBV5-1 to TRBJ1-1; D is possibly TRBD1 (6 bases). Trimming stripped 0 bases from V and 4 bases from J, with 10 bases between. The germline gives CDR1 SGHRS, CDR2 YFSETQ. The CDR3 contains 14 residues. CDR3 residues: CASSLEQGRTEAFF. CDR3 sequence (DNA): TGCGCCAGCAGCTTGGAACAGGGTCGCACTGAAGCTTTCTTT.

This clonotype came up once. A far larger clone is just one base off, so this is likely a read error. V gene TRBV5-1 combines with J gene TRBJ2-7; 10 positions match TRBD2. V was pared by 0 bases and J by 7 bases, with 10 bases of the junction left unmatched. Germline V gene lookup returns CDR1 SGHRS and CDR2 YFSETQ. CDR3 size: 16 residues. The CDR3 sequence: CASSLAGAGGLVEQYF. The DNA of the CDR3 is TGCGCCAGCAGCTTGGCTGGAGCGGGAGGGCTCGTTGAGCAGTACTTC.

This clonotype appeared once. The rearrangement links TRBV30 to TRBJ2-2, with 7 bases lining up with TRBD2. The CDR3 has 16 residues. CDR1 is GTSNPN, CDR2 SVGIG, per germline (reference sequence). V shed 3 bases and J 3 bases; nucleotides not matched to a gene: 10. The CDR3 DNA reads as TGTGCCTGGAGCCGACGGGAGGTTTTGGACACCGGGGAGCTGTTTTTT. Translation gives CAWSRREVLDTGELFF.

The chain has TRBV5-4 and TRBJ2-3; 8 nucleotides line up with TRBD1. Unmatched junction bases numbered 6, after V lost 7 bases and J lost 2 bases. Germline CDR1 is SGHNT and CDR2 is YYREEE (reference sequence). The CDR3 is 14 amino acids. CDR3 coding DNA: TGTGCCAGCCAAGGACAGGGATACACAGATACGCAGTATTTT. Its translation is CASQGQGYTDTQYF.

By sample fraction, this clonotype is medium-sized. This may be a read error: a much more frequent sequence differs by one nucleotide. The V call is TRBV27, the J call TRBJ2-1, with D possibly being TRBD2 (6 bases). V shed 4 bases and J shed 6 bases, with 19 bases lying between them. The CDR3 is 16 residues long. CDR1 is MNHEY, CDR2 SMNVEV, per germline (reference sequence). CDR3 loop: CASSSGNGRNCNEQFF. As DNA, the CDR3 is TGTGCCAGCAGTTCTGGAAACGGGAGAAACTGCAATGAGCAGTTCTTC.

By proportion, this clonotype is medium-sized. The chain recombines TRBV12-3 or TRBV12-4 with TRBJ1-3; no definite D call. This CDR3 contains 15 residues. V was clipped by 6 bases and J by 0 bases, with 12 bases between them. CDR3 nucleotides: TGTGCCAGCAGCGATCGACGGAGCTCTGGAAACACCATATATTTT. Translated: CASSDRRSSGNTIYF.

The chain carries TRBV6-5 and TRBJ1-1, with D possibly TRBD1 on 5 matching bases. V was pared by 8 bases and J by 5 bases, with 18 bases between. This CDR3 has 14 residues. In germline, CDR1 is MNHEY, CDR2 SVGAGI. The CDR3 coding sequence is TGTGCCAGCGCCCGGGGGGGGAGGGTAACTGAAGCTTTCTTT. The encoded protein is CASARGGRVTEAFF.

Judged by abundance, this clonotype is medium-sized. V gene TRBV5-1 combines with J gene TRBJ2-1; D unclear. Germline V gene sequence: CDR1 SGHRS, CDR2 YFSETQ. The CDR3 extends over 13 amino acids. With 7 bases removed from V and 4 bases from J, the gap between germline ends came to 12 bases. CDR3 loop: CASGHYGYNEQFF. The CDR3 DNA sequence: TGCGCCAGCGGCCACTACGGGTACAATGAGCAGTTCTTC.

CDR3 nucleotides: TGTGCCAGCAGTCACGATCCCGGCTCGTCTAGCGGGGAGCTGTTTTTT. Translation gives CASSHDPGSSSGELFF. The chain couples TRBV6-5 to TRBJ2-2; D is undetermined. Germline CDR1 reads MNHEY; CDR2 reads SVGAGI. The CDR3 extends over 16 amino acids. V dropped 5 bases and J dropped 7 bases, with 20 bases sitting between them.

Relative to its sample, this clonotype is large. This sequence joins TRBV30 and TRBJ2-7; D call uncertain. Germline V lookup: CDR1 GTSNPN, CDR2 SVGIG (reference sequence). This CDR3 spans 14 amino acids. V shed 0 bases and J shed 3 bases, with 12 bases lying between them. The CDR3 region has the DNA TGTGCCTGGAGTGTACCAGGCGGTGGCTACGAGCAGTACTTC. Translated, it gives CAWSVPGGGYEQYF.